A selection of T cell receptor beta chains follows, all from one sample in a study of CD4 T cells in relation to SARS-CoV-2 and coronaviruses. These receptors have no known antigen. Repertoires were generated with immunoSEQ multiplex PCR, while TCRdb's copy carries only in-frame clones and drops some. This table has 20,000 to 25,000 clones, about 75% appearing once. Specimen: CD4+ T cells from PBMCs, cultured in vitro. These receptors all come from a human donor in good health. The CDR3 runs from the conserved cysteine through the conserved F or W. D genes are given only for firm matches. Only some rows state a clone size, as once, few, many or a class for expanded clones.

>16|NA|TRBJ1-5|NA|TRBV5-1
TGCGCCAGCAGCTTGGGTGCGGGGGACTTGCATCAGCCCCAGCATTTT
CASSLGAGDLHQPQHF
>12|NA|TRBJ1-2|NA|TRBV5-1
TGCGCCAGCAGCTTGGGGTCACGGGGCTACACCTTC
CASSLGSRGYTF
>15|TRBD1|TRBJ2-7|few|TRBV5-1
TGCGCCAGCAGCCTAAGGACAGGGGGCCAGGACGAGCAGTACTTC
CASSLRTGGQDEQYF
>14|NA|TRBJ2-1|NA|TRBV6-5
TGTGCCAGCGATCCGGGACGGTACTACAATGAGCAGTTCTTC
CASDPGRYYNEQFF
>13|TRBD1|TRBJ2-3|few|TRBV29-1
TGCAGCGTTCGCCGGGACAGGACAGATACGCAGTATTTT
CSVRRDRTDTQYF
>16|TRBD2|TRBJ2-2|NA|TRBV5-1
TGCGCCAGCAGCTTGTGGACTAGCGCGAACACCGGGGAGCTGTTTTTT
CASSLWTSANTGELFF
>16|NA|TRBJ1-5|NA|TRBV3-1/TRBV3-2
TGTGCCAGCAGCCAAGATGGAGGGGGGAGCAATCAGCCCCAGCATTTT
CASSQDGGGSNQPQHF
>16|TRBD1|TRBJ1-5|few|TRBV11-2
TGTGCCAGCAGCCCCCTCAAACAGGGGGCTAGACAGCCCCAGCATTTT
CASSPLKQGARQPQHF
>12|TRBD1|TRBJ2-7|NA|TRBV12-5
TGTGCTAGTGGGCACTACAGGGGCGAGCAGTACTTC
CASGHYRGEQYF
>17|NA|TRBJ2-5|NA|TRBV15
TGTGCCACCAGCAGAGTTGGCGGACTCCCTAAGGAAGAGACCCAGTACTTC
CATSRVGGLPKEETQYF
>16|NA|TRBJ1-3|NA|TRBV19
TGTGCCAGTAAGATCGGGGGCGCTTACTCTGGAAACACCATATATTTT
CASKIGGAYSGNTIYF
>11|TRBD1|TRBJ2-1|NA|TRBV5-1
TGCGCCAGCAGCTTAGGACAGGGTGCGTTCTTC
CASSLGQGAFF
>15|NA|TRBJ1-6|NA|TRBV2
TGTGCCAGCAATAGACAGACGCTAATTAATTCACCCCTCCACTTT
CASNRQTLINSPLHF
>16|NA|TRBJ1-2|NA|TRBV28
TGTGCCAGCAGTTTGGACTCTGTGTGGGATAACTATGGCTACACCTTC
CASSLDSVWDNYGYTF
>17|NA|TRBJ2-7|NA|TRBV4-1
TGCGCCAGCAGCCAAGGAAATCGCAGGGACGGTGACTACGAGCAGTACTTC
CASSQGNRRDGDYEQYF
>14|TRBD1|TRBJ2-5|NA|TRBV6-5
TGTGCCAGCAACCGGGACAGGGGGCGGGAGACCCAGTACTTC
CASNRDRGRETQYF
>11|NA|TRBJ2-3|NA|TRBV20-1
TGCAGCAGGGAAATCACAGATACGCAGTATTTT
CSREITDTQYF
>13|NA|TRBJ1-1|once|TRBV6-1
TGTGCCAGCAGTGAAGTTCCCCACGCTGAAGCTTTCTTT
CASSEVPHAEAFF
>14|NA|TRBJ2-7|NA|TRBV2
TGTGCCAGCAGTGTACAGGGAAAGTCTTACGAGCAGTACTTC
CASSVQGKSYEQYF
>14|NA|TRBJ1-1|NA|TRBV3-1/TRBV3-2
TGTGCCAGCAGCCAATCGCCGGGTGTGTCGATAACTTTCTTT
CASSQSPGVSITFF
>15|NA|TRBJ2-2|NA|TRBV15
TGTGCCACCAGCAGAGATCCCCCGGCCACCGGGGAGCTGTTTTTT
CATSRDPPATGELFF
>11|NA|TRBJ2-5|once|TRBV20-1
TGCAGTGCTAGTACCCCAGAGACCCAGTACTTC
CSASTPETQYF
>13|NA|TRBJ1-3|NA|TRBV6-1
TGTGCCAGCAGCCCAGGCCAGGGAAACACCATATATTTT
CASSPGQGNTIYF
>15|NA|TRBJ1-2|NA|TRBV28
TGTGCCAGCAGTCCTGGGACACTCTTGTACTATGGCTACACCTTC
CASSPGTLLYYGYTF
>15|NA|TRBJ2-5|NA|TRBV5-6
TGTGCCAGCAGCTTGTTCCAGGGGCTCCAAGAGACCCAGTACTTC
CASSLFQGLQETQYF
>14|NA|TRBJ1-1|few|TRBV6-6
TGTGCCAGCAGTTACGGGCAGACGGACACTGAAGCTTTCTTT
CASSYGQTDTEAFF
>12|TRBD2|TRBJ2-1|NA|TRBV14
TGTGCCAGCAGCCGGGGGGGAGATGAGCAGTTCTTC
CASSRGGDEQFF
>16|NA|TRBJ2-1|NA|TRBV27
TGTGCCAGCAGTTTATCGATCTCACCATTTTACAATGAGCAGTTCTTC
CASSLSISPFYNEQFF
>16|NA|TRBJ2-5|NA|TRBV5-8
TGTGCCAGCAGCTTGGAGGGCAGGGGAGGGCTGGAGACCCAGTACTTC
CASSLEGRGGLETQYF
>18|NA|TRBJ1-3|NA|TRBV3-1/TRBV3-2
TGTGCCAGCAGCCAAGATCGAGGAAGGATCGACTCTGGAAACACCATATATTTT
CASSQDRGRIDSGNTIYF
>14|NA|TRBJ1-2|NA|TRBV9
TGTGCCAGCAGCGTTAGTCCGTCGGACGCTGGCTACACCTTC
CASSVSPSDAGYTF
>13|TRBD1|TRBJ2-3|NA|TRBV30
TGTGCCTGGAGTGCAGGGGGTCCAGATACGCAGTATTTT
CAWSAGGPDTQYF
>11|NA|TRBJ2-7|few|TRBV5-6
TGTGCCAGCAGCTTGGAGTACGAGCAGTACTTC
CASSLEYEQYF
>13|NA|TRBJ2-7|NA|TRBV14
TGTGCCAGCAGCCATCACCAGAGTTACGAGCAGTACTTC
CASSHHQSYEQYF
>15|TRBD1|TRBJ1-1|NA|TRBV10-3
TGTGCCATCAGCTCTAGGACAGGGGAATGGACTGAAGCTTTCTTT
CAISSRTGEWTEAFF
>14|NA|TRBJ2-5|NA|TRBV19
TGTGCCAGTAGTATAGGCGGCAGCCAAGAGACCCAGTACTTC
CASSIGGSQETQYF
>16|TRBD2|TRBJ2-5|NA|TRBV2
TGTGCCAGCAGTGAAGCGCTTTTGGGGAGGGGAGAGACCCAGTACTTC
CASSEALLGRGETQYF